The T cell receptor beta chain under discussion was sequenced for a study of response to subunit inactivated influenza vaccine. Study-level results: Authors suggested that a seasonal influenza vaccination recruits few new T cells each time.

Details on this clonotype: Antigen: not known.

One entry per CDR3 protein results from TCRdb running MiXCR on the RT-PCR reads. The table lists approximately 700,000 distinct CDR3 sequences, approximately 15% of them singletons. The sample consisted of PBMCs from blood, taken about 14 days before vaccination. The sequence was obtained from a man aged 50 to 60 who received an inactivated influenza vaccine.

CDR3 residues: CASSLEFWTAPNYGYTF. In DNA, the CDR3 is TGTGCCAGCAGCTTAGAGTTTTGGACAGCGCCTAACTATGGCTACACCTTC. The chain uses TRBV11-2 and TRBJ1-2, with a possible D match to TRBD1 (6 bases). The germline gives CDR1 SGHAT, CDR2 FQNNGV. This CDR3 has 17 amino acids. Trimming removed 0 bases from V and 0 bases from J, with 14 bases in between.